This T cell receptor (beta chain) was sequenced for a study of blood T cell repertoires in COVID-19. Looking at the study overall: The samples span acute and convalescent COVID-19 from the United States, Italy and Spain. T cells, B-cell-depleted T cells, or PBMCs provided the cDNA or gDNA that served as material.

This CDR3 comprises 12 residues. CDR1 is SGHKS and CDR2 is YYEKEE in the germline V gene (reference sequence). This clone was picked up one time. The junction differs from germline at one of its ends, possibly a read error. In the source study's methods: Researchers report that nucleated cell counts were estimated from reference gene primer amplification. Sequencing was performed with immunoSEQ multiplex PCR; in TCRdb, only in-frame clones are kept and a portion is missing. V, J and clone size are those of that table, while D and trimming were read from the DNA. Found here are about 160,000 clones, about 85% of them singletons; the top ten hold about 0.95%.

The origin of this receptor is a man aged 35 to 55 with acute or convalescent COVID-19. The sequenced sample consisted of peripheral blood. The chain has TRBV5-5 and TRBJ2-1; a weak D match, TRBD1 (5 bases). CDR3 protein: CASSNDKQVKLF. CDR3 sequence (DNA): TGTGCCAGCAGCAATGACAAACAGGTCAAACTCTTC.